These 27 T cell receptor beta chains share one sample of origin, sequenced in a study of cytomegalovirus exposure and HLA in healthy donors. The assay was immunoSEQ multiplex PCR, and TCRdb's table has in-frame clones only and misses some. The table lists around 140,000 clones, roughly 86% of them singletons. Sample: PBMCs. The receptors originated from a man in his late teens or twenties in good health and CMV-seropositive.

This clone has only one observation. CDR3 loop: CASSLITFSSYNEQFF. In DNA form, the CDR3 reads TGTGCCAGCAGCTTAATTACCTTTAGCTCCTACAATGAGCAGTTCTTC. The rearrangement links TRBV11-2 to TRBJ2-1; D is unclear. Germline V lookup: CDR1 SGHAT, CDR2 FQNNGV. CDR3 length: 16 residues. The V and J ends lost 2 bases and 0 bases respectively, with 11 bases between them.

This sequence joins TRBV14 and TRBJ2-5, with 12 bases matching TRBD2. The germline V gene encodes CDR1 SGHDN and CDR2 FVKESK. After removal of 1 base from V and 4 bases from J, the junction contained 4 bases not matched to a gene. The CDR3 sequence is 16 residues long. The CDR3 region is CASSQGTSGVRETQYF. In DNA form, the CDR3 reads TGTGCCAGCAGCCAAGGGACTAGCGGGGTTCGAGAGACCCAGTACTTC.

The chain has TRBV7-2 and TRBJ2-7; the match to TRBD1 covers 8 bases. Germline CDR1 is SGHTA and CDR2 is FQGNSA. The V segment lost 6 bases and the J segment 6 bases; nucleotides outside the gene matches: 7. CDR3 length equals 13 residues. CDR3 DNA sequence: TGTGCCAGCAGGGACAGGGCGGTCTCCGAGCAGTACTTC. It translates to CASRDRAVSEQYF.

The J gene is TRBJ1-1, the V gene TRBV19; D not resolved. CDR1 is LNHDA and CDR2 is SQIVND in the germline V gene (reference sequence). V was clipped by 1 base and J by 10 bases, with 10 bases between them. This CDR3 is 12 amino acids long. The CDR3 reads CASSIALSIAFF. The CDR3 bases are TGTGCCAGTAGTATAGCTTTGTCTATAGCTTTCTTT. Together with reference TRBV19 and TRBJ1-1, the CDR3 gives the full variable domain: DGGITQSPKYLFRKEGQNVTLSCEQNLNHDAMYWYRQDPGQGLRLIYYSQIVNDFQKGDIAEGYSVSREKKESFPLTVTSAQKNPTAFYLCASSIALSIAFFGQGTRLTVV.

J is TRBJ2-7 and V is TRBV7-9; D not resolved. Germline V gives CDR1 SEHNR, CDR2 FQNEAQ (reference sequence). The V end was cut by 5 bases, the J end by 0 bases, with 11 bases between. The CDR3 is 14 amino acids. CDR3 DNA sequence: TGTGCCAGCAGCATCAGCGCCCACTCCTACGAGCAGTACTTC. Amino acid sequence: CASSISAHSYEQYF.

The chain recombines TRBV7-3 with TRBJ2-1; unclear D gene. Germline V gives CDR1 SGHTA, CDR2 FQGTGA. Trimming pared 2 bases from V and 4 bases from J, leaving 3 bases between. The CDR3 totals 12 residues. The CDR3 DNA sequence: TGTGCCAGCAGCTTATCGTACAATGAGCAGTTCTTC. This sequence encodes CASSLSYNEQFF.

The rearrangement uses TRBV5-1 and TRBJ2-7; TRBD2 matches at 11 bases. Per the germline V gene, CDR1 is SGHRS and CDR2 is YFSETQ. This CDR3 is 16 amino acids long. V shed 2 bases, J shed 2 bases, and the junction held 6 bases outside the gene matches. The CDR3 region has the DNA TGCGCCAGCAGCTTAACCGGGACTAGCGGACCCTACGAGCAGTACTTC. It specifies CASSLTGTSGPYEQYF.

CDR3 bases: TGTGCCAGCAGCGCACCCTCCGGCTCACAGTCCGGGTTTGTCGGGGGGACCCCCACCGGGGAGCTGTTTTTT. Translating gives CASSAPSGSQSGFVGGTPTGELFF. This rearrangement joins TRBV9 to TRBJ2-2, with 7 bases identical to TRBD2. Germline CDR1 reads SGDLS; CDR2 reads YYNGEE. J lost 4 bases, V lost 3 bases, and 33 bases had no gene match. The length of the CDR3 is 24 residues.

V gene TRBV6-1 combines with J gene TRBJ2-1; the match to TRBD2 covers 7 bases. With 5 bases clipped from V and 4 bases from J, the junction kept 2 bases outside the gene matches. CDR1 and CDR2 (germline): MNHNS, SASEGT. This CDR3 has 13 amino acids. CDR3 amino acids: CASSLAEYNEQFF. The DNA of the CDR3 is TGTGCCAGCAGTCTAGCGGAATACAATGAGCAGTTCTTC.

The V call is TRBV5-1, the J call TRBJ2-1; 9 bases agree with TRBD1. Per germline, CDR1 SGHRS and CDR2 YFSETQ. V gave up 4 bases and J gave up 3 bases; unmatched junction bases: 5. The CDR3 spans 15 residues. The CDR3, as DNA: TGCGCCAGCAGCAGCAGGACAGGGGTCTACAATGAGCAGTTCTTC. Encoded protein: CASSSRTGVYNEQFF.

The chain employs TRBV28 and TRBJ1-2; TRBD1 aligns across 9 bases. This CDR3 spans 14 amino acids. Per germline, CDR1 MDHEN and CDR2 SYDVKM. Trimming took 11 bases from V and 1 from J; bases not matched to a gene: 8. CDR3 protein: CAGSPGQGNYGYTF. In DNA, the CDR3 is TGTGCCGGCTCCCCGGGACAGGGTAACTATGGCTACACCTTC.

J is TRBJ1-2 and V is TRBV28, with TRBD1 identical over 7 bases. V dropped 8 bases and J dropped 6; count of bases not matched to a gene: 9. In germline, CDR1 is MDHEN, CDR2 SYDVKM. The CDR3 spans 13 residues. CDR3 coding DNA: TGTGCCAGCGCGATGATACAGGGGAATGGCTACACCTTC. Amino acids: CASAMIQGNGYTF.

The V call is TRBV11-3, the J call TRBJ2-1, with TRBD2 matching 7 bases. V gave up 5 bases and J gave up 2 bases; unmatched junction bases: 6. The CDR3 is 15 amino acids. Germline V gene lookup returns CDR1 SGHNT and CDR2 YENEEA. CDR3 sequence reads: CASSLGGTTYNEQFF. CDR3 nucleotides: TGTGCCAGCAGCCTCGGGGGGACTACCTACAATGAGCAGTTCTTC.

This sequence joins TRBV6-5 and TRBJ2-3, with D possibly matching TRBD2 (7 bases). In germline, CDR1 is MNHEY, CDR2 SVGAGI. Deletions cut 6 bases from V and 13 bases from J, with 20 bases between. This CDR3 comprises 13 residues. The CDR3 DNA sequence: TGTGCCAGCAGACCCCCGGGGGGCCCCCAGGAGTATTTT. The encoded protein is CASRPPGGPQEYF.

The CDR3 sequence: CASSLRQVSGNEQFF. CDR3 DNA sequence: TGTGCCAGCAGCCTTCGACAGGTCTCCGGCAATGAGCAGTTCTTC. The chain couples TRBV14 to TRBJ2-1, with TRBD1 as a possible D gene (6 bases). The V gene lost 4 bases and the J gene lost 6 bases, with 16 bases spanning the gap. The CDR3 covers 15 residues. Looked up from germline, CDR1 is SGHDN and CDR2 is FVKESK.

The chain is built from TRBV29-1 and TRBJ2-4, with D perhaps matching TRBD1 (5 bases). CDR1 and CDR2 (germline): SQVTM, ANQGSEA. This CDR3 comprises 14 residues. Trimming took off 2 bases at V and 1 base at J, with 9 bases between the two ends. The CDR3 is CSVELGRAKNIQYF. The DNA of the CDR3 is TGCAGCGTTGAATTGGGGCGGGCCAAAAACATTCAGTACTTC.

The V call is TRBV5-6, the J call TRBJ2-7; D gene ambiguous. Germline V gene data show CDR1 as SGHDT and CDR2 as YYEEEE. The CDR3 is 15 residues long. The V gene lost 0 bases and the J gene lost 6 bases, with 16 bases spanning the gap. The CDR3 nucleotides are TGTGCCAGCAGCTTGGGAGCGCCCTTCCCCCTCGAGCAGTACTTC. Translation gives CASSLGAPFPLEQYF.

The chain carries TRBV5-8 and TRBJ1-2; 9 nucleotides line up with TRBD1. Germline lookup yields CDR1 SGHTS and CDR2 YDEGEE. The trim removed 2 bases at V and 7 bases at J, leaving 9 bases unmatched. This CDR3 has 15 residues. Written as DNA, the CDR3 is TGTGCCAGCAGCTTCTCTACAGGGGGCTCGGTTGGCTACACCTTC. It translates to CASSFSTGGSVGYTF.

The genes are TRBV7-6 and TRBJ2-1; D might be TRBD2 (5 bases). The CDR3 spans 14 residues. Trimming shortened V by 4 bases and J by 7 bases, and 14 bases separated the two germline ends. The germline V gene encodes CDR1 SGHVS and CDR2 FNYEAQ. The CDR3 protein is CASSYESGNNEQFF. The CDR3, as DNA: TGTGCCAGCAGCTACGAAAGCGGAAATAATGAGCAGTTCTTC.

The chain joins TRBV27 to TRBJ2-7; 8 nucleotides agree with TRBD1. Germline lookup yields CDR1 MNHEY and CDR2 SMNVEV (reference sequence). V shed 4 bases and J 2 bases; nucleotides not matched to a gene: 4. This CDR3 has 14 residues. CDR3 bases: TGTGCCAGCAGTTCGTCGGACAGGGCCTACGAGCAGTACTTC. This translates into CASSSSDRAYEQYF.

This chain connects TRBV9 to TRBJ2-7, with 8 bases matching TRBD1. Germline CDR1 is SGDLS and CDR2 is YYNGEE. Trimming removed 3 bases from V and 6 bases from J; junction bases left unmatched: 11. The CDR3 loop spans 15 amino acids. The CDR3 is CASSAGQGWASEQYF. The CDR3, as DNA: TGTGCCAGCAGCGCAGGACAGGGTTGGGCCTCCGAGCAGTACTTC.

The chain carries TRBV7-9 and TRBJ1-1; D remains ambiguous. This CDR3 spans 18 amino acids. V dropped 2 bases and J dropped 2 bases, with 21 bases sitting between them. CDR1 SEHNR and CDR2 FQNEAQ come from the germline V gene (reference sequence). CDR3 loop: CASSLRLISLGSNTEAFF. The CDR3 DNA sequence: TGTGCCAGCAGCTTACGACTCATTTCACTAGGGAGTAACACTGAAGCTTTCTTT.

This clone rates as medium-sized (0.01 to 0.1%). The chain couples TRBV6-5 to TRBJ2-7; TRBD2 agrees at 7 bases. CDR1 and CDR2 from the germline V gene are MNHEY and SVGAGI. The J segment lost 0 bases and the V segment lost 2 bases, leaving 1 base of the junction unmatched. This CDR3 contains 14 residues. As DNA, the CDR3 is TGTGCCAGCAGTTACGGGACTACCTCCTACGAGCAGTACTTC. The encoded protein is CASSYGTTSYEQYF.

V gene TRBV4-1 combines with J gene TRBJ1-1; D possibly corresponds to TRBD1 (5 bases). This CDR3 is built from 15 residues. V was pared by 1 base and J by 4 bases, with 13 bases between. Germline V gene lookup returns CDR1 MGHRA and CDR2 YSYEKL. CDR3 in amino acids: CASSQGTAGGTEAFF. The DNA for the CDR3 is TGCGCCAGCAGCCAAGGAACTGCGGGGGGCACTGAAGCTTTCTTT.

V is TRBV11-2 and J is TRBJ1-2; 8 nucleotides align to TRBD1. Germline CDR1 SGHAT, CDR2 FQNNGV. Trimming took 5 bases from V and 3 from J; bases not matched to a gene: 5. The CDR3 loop spans 14 amino acids. The CDR3 is CASSLQGEYYGYTF. The CDR3 nucleotides read TGTGCCAGCAGCCTACAGGGGGAATACTATGGCTACACCTTC.

V and J are TRBV6-5 and TRBJ2-7, with 7 positions matching TRBD1. This CDR3 contains 14 residues. CDR1 MNHEY and CDR2 SVGAGI come from the germline V gene. With V trimmed by 2 bases and J by 5 bases, 6 bases remained unmatched. The CDR3 region is CASSYGDSGHEQYF. The CDR3 DNA sequence: TGTGCCAGCAGTTACGGGGACAGCGGCCACGAGCAGTACTTC.

This chain links TRBV6-1 with TRBJ1-6, with 8 positions matching TRBD1. V dropped 7 bases and J dropped 9; count of bases not matched to a gene: 5. The CDR3 is 13 residues long. Germline V gene data show CDR1 as MNHNS and CDR2 as SASEGT. CDR3 protein: CASTGQGGSPLHF. The CDR3 bases are TGTGCCAGCACCGGACAGGGCGGTTCACCCCTCCACTTT.